A single sample is the source of the 13 T cell receptor beta chains below, sequenced in a study of T cells after posttransplantation cyclophosphamide. Here immunoSEQ multiplex PCR was the method, and the copy in TCRdb shows in-frame clones only, minus some. This table has around 6,100 clones, roughly 98% appearing once. Material: memory CD4+ T cells sorted from PBMCs. These receptors originate from a man between 40 and 49 years old in good health, CMV-negative, and a related stem cell transplant donor.

This rearrangement joins TRBV5-6 to TRBJ2-7; 10 bases map to TRBD1. The CDR3 is 15 amino acids. With V trimmed by 4 bases and J by 6 bases, 10 bases remained unmatched. Per the germline V gene, CDR1 is SGHDT and CDR2 is YYEEEE. This CDR3 reads CASSPLGTGASEQYF. DNA of the CDR3: TGTGCCAGCAGCCCCCTGGGGACAGGGGCATCCGAGCAGTACTTC.

V usage is TRBV12-5 and J usage is TRBJ2-1; TRBD2 is a possible D gene (6 bases). Per germline, CDR1 LGHNT and CDR2 FRNRAP. The germline V and J ends were trimmed by 2 bases and 9 bases, with 11 bases remaining between them. CDR3 length equals 13 residues. CDR3 region: CASGLLSGGEQFF. CDR3 nucleotides: TGTGCTAGTGGTTTGCTGTCCGGGGGTGAGCAGTTCTTC.

This clone was counted between two and nine times. As DNA, the CDR3 is TGCGCCAGCAGCTTGGAACTCACAGATACGCAGTATTTT. This gives the protein CASSLELTDTQYF. This chain joins TRBV5-1 and TRBJ2-3; D remains unclear. Germline values: CDR1 SGHRS, CDR2 YFSETQ. Deletions cut 0 bases from V and 2 bases from J, with 4 bases between. The CDR3 length is 13 residues. Full variable domain (rest looked up from reference TRBV5-1 and TRBJ2-3): KAGVTQTPRYLIKTRGQQVTLSCSPISGHRSVSWYQQTPGQGLQFLFEYFSETQRNKGNFPGRFSGRQFSNSRSEMNVSTLELGDSALYLCASSLELTDTQYFGPGTRLTVL.

V usage is TRBV10-3 and J usage is TRBJ1-4; a weak D match, TRBD1 (5 bases). The germline V gene encodes CDR1 ENHRY and CDR2 SYGVKD. The CDR3 length is 14 residues. Between the trimmed V and J ends, which lost 4 bases and 6 bases, there was a span of 12 bases. The CDR3 DNA reads TGTGCCATCAGTGTAGCCCAGGGCCATGAAAAACTGTTTTTT. Amino acid sequence: CAISVAQGHEKLFF.

J is TRBJ2-7 and V is TRBV18; D ambiguous. The CDR3 is 14 amino acids. V gave up 3 bases and J gave up 6 bases, with 15 bases separating them. Germline-derived CDR1 and CDR2 are KGHSH and LQKENI. The CDR3 loop reads CASSPPALPGEQYF. In DNA, the CDR3 is TGTGCCAGCTCACCTCCCGCCTTGCCCGGCGAGCAGTACTTC.

The sample holds one count of this clone. The chain combines TRBV5-6 with TRBJ1-5, with D possibly being TRBD1 (6 bases). Per the germline V gene, CDR1 is SGHDT and CDR2 is YYEEEE. The V gene lost 3 bases and the J gene lost 5 bases, with 12 bases spanning the gap. This CDR3 is 14 amino acids long. CDR3 residues: CASSSDSADQPQHF. The CDR3 DNA follows: TGTGCCAGCAGCTCGGACAGTGCGGATCAGCCCCAGCATTTT.

The V and J genes are TRBV14 and TRBJ2-7; D is perhaps TRBD2 (6 bases). This CDR3 has 17 residues. Germline V CDR1 and CDR2: SGHDN, FVKESK. Between the trimmed V and J ends, which lost 1 base and 1 base, there was a span of 17 bases. The CDR3 nucleotides are TGTGCCAGCAGCCAAGGAATATTAAGGGGAGGATCCTACGAGCAGTACTTC. Translating it yields CASSQGILRGGSYEQYF.

The rearrangement joins TRBV28 to TRBJ2-5; 7 bases fit TRBD1. The J call is doubtful: the DNA matches TRBJ2-7 better. The CDR3 is 14 residues long. The germline CDR1 and CDR2 sequences are MDHEN and SYDVKM. This chain's CDR3 is CASSSSDREGEQYF. In DNA form, the CDR3 reads TGTGCCAGCAGTTCCTCCGACAGGGAAGGCGAGCAGTACTTC.

The table lists this clone with a count of one. The chain couples TRBV6-1 to TRBJ2-7, with TRBD1 matching over 7 bases. This CDR3 is built from 15 residues. Per germline, CDR1 MNHNS and CDR2 SASEGT. V lost 6 bases, J lost 5 bases, and 13 bases stayed unmatched. The CDR3 DNA follows: TGTGCCAGCAGACCAACTGACAGGGTTCCCCACGAGCAGTACTTC. Translated, it gives CASRPTDRVPHEQYF.

The chain employs TRBV15 and TRBJ1-1; D unresolved. Germline CDR1 is LNHNV and CDR2 is YYDKDF (reference sequence). This CDR3 is 14 amino acids long. Trimming removed 0 bases at V and 2 bases at J, with 7 bases between. The CDR3 nucleotides read TGTGCCACCAGCAGAGATCTCCCTAACACTGAAGCTTTCTTT. Protein sequence: CATSRDLPNTEAFF.

The J gene is TRBJ2-3, the V gene TRBV19, with 13 positions matching TRBD2. V shed 5 bases, J shed 2 bases, and the junction held 4 bases outside the gene matches. The CDR3 has 16 amino acids. CDR1 is LNHDA, CDR2 SQIVND, per germline (reference sequence). The DNA of the CDR3 is TGTGCCAGTAGTGGCGGACTAGCGGGAGTCACAGATACGCAGTATTTT. It encodes CASSGGLAGVTDTQYF.

This clone appeared once. V is TRBV5-1 and J is TRBJ1-1, with unresolved D. This CDR3 region has 14 residues. Trimming stripped 5 bases from V and 1 base from J, with 12 bases between. In germline, CDR1 is SGHRS, CDR2 YFSETQ. The DNA for the CDR3 is TGCGCCAGCAGTATTGGCCAGGAGAACACTGAAGCTTTCTTT. It is translated as CASSIGQENTEAFF.

This clone was seen just once. The chain's CDR3 is CASSQTGVGGNEQFF. In DNA, the CDR3 is TGTGCCAGCTCACAGACAGGGGTTGGTGGCAATGAGCAGTTCTTC. The chain uses TRBV18 and TRBJ2-1; 8 bases align to TRBD1. V gave up 4 bases and J gave up 6 bases; unmatched junction bases: 8. There are 15 residues in the CDR3. Germline-derived CDR1 and CDR2 are KGHSH and LQKENI. The complete variable domain, with remaining parts taken from reference TRBV18 and TRBJ2-1, reads NAGVMQNPRHLVRRRGQEARLRCSPMKGHSHVYWYRQLPEEGLKFMVYLQKENIIDESGMPKERFSAEFPKEGPSILRIQQVVRGDSAAYFCASSQTGVGGNEQFFGPGTRLTVL.